This TCR beta chain was observed in a study of identifying expanded T cells in peripheral blood. In this sample, this clone turned up once. The CDR3 has 13 amino acids. Trimming took 1 base from V and 13 from J, leaving 16 bases between them. Per the germline V gene, CDR1 is KGHSY and CDR2 is FQNENV. Here immunoSEQ multiplex PCR was the method, and the copy in TCRdb shows in-frame clones only, minus some. Here the sample spans some 130,000 clones, 80% to 90% being singletons. This clonotype originated in a person aged 18 to 75 in good health. The J gene is TRBJ1-1, the V gene TRBV16; possible D gene TRBD1, 5 bases. Material: blood. In DNA, the CDR3 is TGTGCCAGCAGCCAATTAACGGTCGGGGGTGGTTTCTTT. Amino acid sequence: CASSQLTVGGGFF.